These 12 T cell receptor beta chains were all obtained from the same sample, sequenced in a study of T cell responses to AZD1222 COVID-19 vaccine. Using immunoSEQ multiplex PCR, the repertoire was profiled, and TCRdb retains in-frame clones only, with some absent. This sample has tens of thousands of clones, with approximately 90% found just once. The sequencing here drew on peripheral blood, taken 28 days after the second AZD1222 dose. These TCRs come from an adult who received the AZD1222 COVID-19 vaccine.

The rearrangement links TRBV6-1 to TRBJ1-2; D is unclear. The length of the CDR3 is 16 residues. Germline V gene lookup returns CDR1 MNHNS and CDR2 SASEGT. Trimming stripped 0 bases from V and 0 bases from J, with 11 bases between. The CDR3 loop is CASSEALTRTNYGYTF. The CDR3, as DNA: TGTGCCAGCAGTGAAGCGCTAACAAGGACTAACTATGGCTACACCTTC.

The gene calls are TRBV5-5 and TRBJ1-6; weak D call: TRBD1 (6 bases). V lost 5 bases to trimming and J lost 4 bases, with 13 bases between them. Germline values: CDR1 SGHKS, CDR2 YYEKEE (reference sequence). This CDR3 region has 15 residues. DNA of the CDR3: TGTGCCAGCAGGGGGGCTGCGGATTATAATTCACCCCTCCACTTT. Encoded protein: CASRGAADYNSPLHF.

V usage is TRBV7-9 and J usage is TRBJ2-5; D remains unclear. Trimming cost V 2 bases and J 4 bases, with 11 bases left between them. Germline-derived CDR1 and CDR2 are SEHNR and FQNEAQ (reference sequence). The CDR3 runs to 14 residues. CDR3 amino acids: CASSLTGLGETQYF. In nucleotides, the CDR3 is TGTGCCAGCAGCTTAACCGGTCTGGGAGAGACCCAGTACTTC.

The chain has TRBV4-1 and TRBJ1-5, with unresolved D. Germline loops: CDR1 MGHRA, CDR2 YSYEKL. CDR3 length: 16 amino acids. Trimming removed 1 base from V and 6 bases from J, with 16 bases in between. CDR3 DNA sequence: TGCGCCAGCAGCCAAGTTCCAGGTCCTCTACCTCAGCCCCAGCATTTT. Its translation: CASSQVPGPLPQPQHF.

The gene calls are TRBV7-2 and TRBJ1-3; D unresolved. With 6 bases removed from V and 3 bases from J, the gap between germline ends came to 15 bases. This CDR3 is 15 amino acids long. Per the germline V gene, CDR1 is SGHTA and CDR2 is FQGNSA. Here the CDR3 reads CASSRDTALGNTIYF. CDR3 sequence (DNA): TGTGCCAGCAGTCGCGACACCGCTCTTGGAAACACCATATATTTT.

The J gene is TRBJ2-3, the V gene TRBV11-2, with 7 positions matching TRBD1. Looked up from germline, CDR1 is SGHAT and CDR2 is FQNNGV. CDR3 length: 16 amino acids. V lost 2 bases, J lost 4 bases, and 9 bases stayed unmatched. The CDR3 is CASSLNPVGGADTQYF. The CDR3 DNA reads as TGTGCCAGCAGCTTAAACCCCGTAGGGGGCGCAGATACGCAGTATTTT.

With regard to this clone: The identical CDR3 is also encoded by other nucleotide sequences in the sample. The chain couples TRBV2 to TRBJ2-7, with D possibly matching TRBD2 (6 bases). Germline V gene lookup returns CDR1 SNHLY and CDR2 FYNNEI. Trimming removed 6 bases from V and 1 base from J, with 7 bases in between. This CDR3 is built from 12 residues. CDR3 in DNA: TGTGCCAGCAGGGGGGGATCCTACGAGCAGTACTTC. This codes for CASRGGSYEQYF.

V usage is TRBV9 and J usage is TRBJ2-7; the match to TRBD2 covers 13 bases. The germline CDR1 and CDR2 sequences are SGDLS and YYNGEE. With 4 bases clipped from V and 4 bases from J, the junction kept 5 bases outside the gene matches. The CDR3 is made up of 15 amino acids. In nucleotides, the CDR3 is TGTGCCAGCAGCCCGCGGACTAGCGGGAGTTACGAGCAGTACTTC. It yields the protein CASSPRTSGSYEQYF.

This chain joins TRBV30 and TRBJ2-5; 8 bases align to TRBD1. The CDR3 has 12 amino acids. The V gene end was trimmed by 7 bases and the J gene end by 5 bases; junction bases not matched to a gene: 6. Germline CDR1 and CDR2: GTSNPN and SVGIG (reference sequence). The CDR3 DNA sequence: TGTGCCTTACAGGGGGGTTCGGAGACCCAGTACTTC. It specifies CALQGGSETQYF.

The chain combines TRBV5-1 with TRBJ1-1, with D unclear. The CDR3 is 14 residues long. CDR1 is SGHRS, CDR2 YFSETQ, per germline. V lost 0 bases to trimming and J lost 4 bases, with 10 bases between them. The CDR3 DNA reads as TGCGCCAGCAGCTTGGAAGGTCTGGGCACTGAAGCTTTCTTT. Translated: CASSLEGLGTEAFF.

The chain combines TRBV18 with TRBJ2-5, with D possibly TRBD1 on 5 matching bases. From germline, CDR1 is KGHSH and CDR2 LQKENI. V lost 3 bases and J 3 bases, leaving 11 bases between the germline ends. The CDR3 runs 14 residues. CDR3 sequence reads: CASSPYAGKETQYF. The CDR3 DNA is TGTGCCAGCTCACCTTATGCAGGGAAAGAGACCCAGTACTTC.

This chain uses TRBV9 with TRBJ2-2; D call uncertain. Per the germline V gene, CDR1 is SGDLS and CDR2 is YYNGEE. The germline V and J ends were trimmed by 7 bases and 6 bases, with 10 bases remaining between them. This CDR3 spans 12 amino acids. CDR3 sequence: CASGPLSGELFF. CDR3 sequence (DNA): TGTGCCAGCGGCCCCCTATCCGGGGAGCTGTTTTTT. The variable domain in full, with the rest retrieved from reference TRBV9 and TRBJ2-2, is DSGVTQTPKHLITATGQRVTLRCSPRSGDLSVYWYQQSLDQGLQFLIQYYNGEERAKGNILERFSAQQFPDLHSELNLSSLELGDSALYFCASGPLSGELFFGEGSRLTVL.